A selection of T cell receptor beta chains follows, all from one sample in a study of blood T cell repertoires in COVID-19. Sequencing used immunoSEQ multiplex PCR; TCRdb keeps in-frame clones, though not all of them. The sample yields 350,000 to 450,000 clones, around 87% seen once. The specimen was PBMCs or T cells enriched from blood (not recorded which). These receptors originate from a man aged 40-49 years in a cohort exposed to, infected with or recovered from COVID-19 (not recorded which). Both conserved end residues are part of each CDR3. The order of the fields is D gene, clone size, CDR3 length, J gene, V gene, CDR3 protein, CDR3 DNA. D genes are given only for firm matches. A clone size is listed for some rows: how often the clone was seen (once, few, many), or a class if it is expanded.

D gene: NA; clone size: NA; CDR3 length: 15; J gene: TRBJ1-1; V gene: TRBV19; CDR3 protein: CASSIGAPQRASAFF; CDR3 DNA: TGTGCCAGTAGTATAGGGGCCCCGCAGAGGGCGTCAGCTTTCTTT
D gene: TRBD1; clone size: NA; CDR3 length: 15; J gene: TRBJ2-3; V gene: TRBV3-1/TRBV3-2; CDR3 protein: CASTPGQGASDTQYF; CDR3 DNA: TGTGCCAGCACCCCGGGACAGGGGGCCTCAGATACGCAGTATTTT
D gene: NA; clone size: NA; CDR3 length: 19; J gene: TRBJ2-6; V gene: TRBV18; CDR3 protein: CASSPFKTGESSGANVLTF; CDR3 DNA: TGTGCCAGCTCACCCTTCAAAACAGGTGAATCCTCTGGGGCCAACGTCCTGACTTTC
D gene: TRBD1; clone size: NA; CDR3 length: 16; J gene: TRBJ2-6; V gene: TRBV19; CDR3 protein: CASSLTGGAGANVLTF; CDR3 DNA: TGTGCCAGTAGTTTGACAGGGGGCGCTGGGGCCAACGTCCTGACTTTC
D gene: TRBD2; clone size: NA; CDR3 length: 18; J gene: TRBJ2-4; V gene: TRBV5-1; CDR3 protein: CASSETGTSGIAKNIQYF; CDR3 DNA: TGCGCCAGCAGCGAAACCGGGACTAGCGGGATAGCCAAAAACATTCAGTACTTC
D gene: TRBD2; clone size: NA; CDR3 length: 15; J gene: TRBJ2-7; V gene: TRBV6-2/TRBV6-3; CDR3 protein: CASSYDRAGGYEQYF; CDR3 DNA: TGTGCCAGCAGTTACGACCGAGCGGGAGGTTACGAGCAGTACTTC
D gene: TRBD2; clone size: NA; CDR3 length: 15; J gene: TRBJ2-3; V gene: TRBV15; CDR3 protein: CATSRDAGETDTQYF; CDR3 DNA: TGTGCCACCAGCAGAGACGCGGGAGAAACAGATACGCAGTATTTT
D gene: NA; clone size: NA; CDR3 length: 14; J gene: TRBJ1-5; V gene: TRBV28; CDR3 protein: CASSLKQGWQPQHF; CDR3 DNA: TGTGCCAGCAGTTTAAAACAGGGCTGGCAGCCCCAGCATTTT
D gene: NA; clone size: NA; CDR3 length: 15; J gene: TRBJ1-1; V gene: TRBV29-1; CDR3 protein: CSVQPGHGWGTEAFF; CDR3 DNA: TGCAGCGTTCAACCGGGACACGGTTGGGGCACTGAAGCTTTCTTT
D gene: NA; clone size: NA; CDR3 length: 14; J gene: TRBJ2-2; V gene: TRBV4-2; CDR3 protein: CASSLSVNTGELFF; CDR3 DNA: TGTGCCAGCAGTCTTAGCGTAAACACCGGGGAGCTGTTTTTT
D gene: TRBD2; clone size: once; CDR3 length: 18; J gene: TRBJ2-1; V gene: TRBV11-2; CDR3 protein: CASSLDIQWEGSYNEQFF; CDR3 DNA: TGTGCCAGCAGCTTAGATATCCAGTGGGAGGGATCCTACAATGAGCAGTTCTTC
D gene: TRBD2; clone size: NA; CDR3 length: 17; J gene: TRBJ2-3; V gene: TRBV7-8; CDR3 protein: CASSLGRQRERIDTQYF; CDR3 DNA: TGTGCCAGCAGCTTAGGTCGGCAGCGGGAGAGGATAGATACGCAGTATTTT
D gene: TRBD1; clone size: NA; CDR3 length: 15; J gene: TRBJ1-5; V gene: TRBV5-8; CDR3 protein: CASSPGTGRNQPQHF; CDR3 DNA: TGTGCCAGCAGCCCAGGGACAGGCCGAAATCAGCCCCAGCATTTT
D gene: NA; clone size: NA; CDR3 length: 14; J gene: TRBJ2-1; V gene: TRBV7-2; CDR3 protein: CASTPFGEWNEQFF; CDR3 DNA: TGTGCCAGCACCCCCTTCGGTGAATGGAATGAGCAGTTCTTC
D gene: NA; clone size: once; CDR3 length: 15; J gene: TRBJ1-1; V gene: TRBV6-6; CDR3 protein: CASSQIDTLNTEAFF; CDR3 DNA: TGTGCCAGCAGCCAAATTGATACACTAAACACTGAAGCTTTCTTT
D gene: TRBD2; clone size: once; CDR3 length: 16; J gene: TRBJ2-3; V gene: TRBV19; CDR3 protein: CASSTLAGVNTDTQYF; CDR3 DNA: TGTGCCAGTAGTACACTAGCGGGAGTGAACACAGATACGCAGTATTTT
D gene: TRBD1; clone size: NA; CDR3 length: 13; J gene: TRBJ1-2; V gene: TRBV6-5; CDR3 protein: CASREDRGGGYTF; CDR3 DNA: TGTGCCAGCAGAGAGGACAGGGGTGGTGGCTACACCTTC
D gene: TRBD1; clone size: NA; CDR3 length: 13; J gene: TRBJ1-2; V gene: TRBV9; CDR3 protein: CASSIGTGGGYTF; CDR3 DNA: TGTGCCAGCAGCATCGGGACAGGGGGTGGCTACACCTTC
D gene: NA; clone size: once; CDR3 length: 14; J gene: TRBJ2-2; V gene: TRBV12-5; CDR3 protein: CASGLRVNNGELFF; CDR3 DNA: TGTGCTAGTGGTTTACGGGTGAATAACGGGGAGCTGTTTTTT
D gene: NA; clone size: NA; CDR3 length: 14; J gene: TRBJ1-6; V gene: TRBV7-6; CDR3 protein: CASSLGRDNSPLHF; CDR3 DNA: TGTGCCAGCAGCTTAGGTCGCGATAATTCACCCCTCCACTTT
D gene: NA; clone size: NA; CDR3 length: 15; J gene: TRBJ1-3; V gene: TRBV10-3; CDR3 protein: CAISEGLGSGNTIYF; CDR3 DNA: TGTGCCATCAGTGAAGGACTGGGTTCTGGAAACACCATATATTTT
D gene: TRBD2; clone size: NA; CDR3 length: 17; J gene: TRBJ2-7; V gene: TRBV13; CDR3 protein: CASSLVGTSGRVHEQYF; CDR3 DNA: TGTGCCAGCAGCTTAGTTGGGACTAGCGGGAGGGTCCACGAGCAGTACTTC
D gene: NA; clone size: NA; CDR3 length: 15; J gene: TRBJ1-2; V gene: TRBV5-1; CDR3 protein: CASSLDTTKHYGYTF; CDR3 DNA: TGCGCCAGCAGCTTGGACACCACCAAACACTATGGCTACACCTTC
D gene: TRBD1; clone size: NA; CDR3 length: 15; J gene: TRBJ2-7; V gene: TRBV7-2; CDR3 protein: CASSPRTGMAYEQYF; CDR3 DNA: TGTGCCAGCAGCCCGCGGACAGGGATGGCCTACGAGCAGTACTTC
D gene: NA; clone size: NA; CDR3 length: 11; J gene: TRBJ1-2; V gene: TRBV29-1; CDR3 protein: CSITTGNGYTF; CDR3 DNA: TGCAGCATTACTACAGGGAATGGCTACACCTTC
D gene: NA; clone size: NA; CDR3 length: 11; J gene: TRBJ1-4; V gene: TRBV30; CDR3 protein: CAWSHNEKLFF; CDR3 DNA: TGTGCCTGGAGTCATAATGAAAAACTGTTTTTT
D gene: TRBD2; clone size: NA; CDR3 length: 17; J gene: TRBJ2-5; V gene: TRBV14; CDR3 protein: CASSHPTSGRGQETQYF; CDR3 DNA: TGTGCCAGCAGCCACCCGACTAGCGGGAGAGGGCAAGAGACCCAGTACTTC
D gene: TRBD1; clone size: NA; CDR3 length: 17; J gene: TRBJ2-6; V gene: TRBV19; CDR3 protein: CASSIPGRGRGANVLTF; CDR3 DNA: TGTGCCAGTAGTATTCCAGGCAGGGGGCGAGGGGCCAACGTCCTGACTTTC
D gene: NA; clone size: NA; CDR3 length: 14; J gene: TRBJ2-7; V gene: TRBV5-1; CDR3 protein: CASSLESGAYEQYF; CDR3 DNA: TGCGCCAGCAGCTTGGAGAGCGGAGCCTACGAGCAGTACTTC
D gene: NA; clone size: NA; CDR3 length: 11; J gene: TRBJ2-4; V gene: TRBV5-8; CDR3 protein: CASSLSDIQYF; CDR3 DNA: TGTGCCAGCAGCTTGTCTGACATTCAGTACTTC